This T cell receptor (beta chain) comes out of a study of cytomegalovirus exposure and HLA in healthy donors. Data came from immunoSEQ multiplex PCR; TCRdb stores just in-frame clones and leaves some out. The sample records tens of thousands of clones, under 95% being singletons. With V trimmed by 1 base and J by 5 bases, 5 bases remained unmatched. The germline CDR1 and CDR2 sequences are MGHRA and YSYEKL. The CDR3 has 16 amino acids. This chain uses TRBV4-1 with TRBJ2-5; 12 nucleotides agree with TRBD2. The clonotype comes from a woman aged 25 to 45 in good health and CMV-seronegative. Sequenced input: PBMCs. The chain's CDR3 is CASSQGTSGDGETQYF. The CDR3 bases are TGCGCCAGCAGCCAAGGGACTAGCGGGGACGGGGAGACCCAGTACTTC.